This TCR beta chain was obtained from a study of Ad26.COV2.S vaccination and SARS-CoV-2 variants. About the research overall: As a participant in COV1001, the donor was in the Ad26.COV2.S trial arm.

CDR3 length: 15 residues. Germline CDR1 and CDR2: LNHDA and SQIVND (reference sequence). V shed 5 bases and J shed 5 bases, with 15 bases lying between them. The sample's treatment: about 20 received Ad26.COV2.S at low or high dose, single or two shots; about five received placebo; per-sample allocation not given. Specimens were obtained on day 63 following the first vaccine or placebo injection. An adult of 18-55 years in Boston served as donor. The vaccine antigen was prefusion-stabilized Wuhan SARS-CoV-2 spike. Assay used: immunoSEQ multiplex PCR; TCRdb lists only in-frame clones, some missing. In the table there are roughly 680,000 clones, 80% to 90% of which are singletons.

The sequence was obtained from a person between 18 and 60 years old who received the Ad26.COV2.S COVID-19 vaccine or a placebo. The V gene is TRBV19, the J gene TRBJ2-2, with D possibly matching TRBD2 (6 bases). Sequencing used peripheral blood, obtained in a trial of Ad26.COV2.S vaccine versus placebo. CDR3 coding DNA: TGTGCCAGTAGTGCAGGAGGGCCCCAAACCGGGGAGCTGTTTTTT. It is translated as CASSAGGPQTGELFF. The full variable domain, rest sourced from reference TRBV19 and TRBJ2-2, is DGGITQSPKYLFRKEGQNVTLSCEQNLNHDAMYWYRQDPGQGLRLIYYSQIVNDFQKGDIAEGYSVSREKKESFPLTVTSAQKNPTAFYLCASSAGGPQTGELFFGEGSRLTVL.